These 8 T cell receptor beta chains share one sample of origin, sequenced in a study of blood T cell repertoires in COVID-19. TCRdb's table, derived via immunoSEQ multiplex PCR, lists solely in-frame clones and lacks some. The sample consists of more than 300,000 clones, 70% to 90% of them appearing once. Specimen: PBMCs or T cells enriched from blood (not recorded which). All receptors derive from a woman aged 30 to 39 who had recovered from COVID-19.

This chain connects TRBV9 to TRBJ1-4, with 8 bases fitting TRBD1. Germline values: CDR1 SGDLS, CDR2 YYNGEE. The CDR3 covers 15 residues. With V trimmed by 4 bases and J by 3 bases, 5 bases remained unmatched. CDR3 in DNA: TGTGCCAGCAGCCCAGACAGGGGCGCTAATGAAAAACTGTTTTTT. This translates into CASSPDRGANEKLFF.

This chain uses TRBV6-5 with TRBJ2-3; tentative D call: TRBD1 (5 bases). Germline-derived CDR1 and CDR2 are MNHEY and SVGAGI. Trimming removed 5 bases from V and 5 bases from J, with 11 bases in between. The CDR3 covers 13 residues. The CDR3 protein is CASSRTQGDTQYF. In DNA, the CDR3 is TGTGCCAGCAGTCGAACCCAGGGAGATACGCAGTATTTT.

CDR3 amino acids: CASSLGGWHYEQYF. The DNA of the CDR3 is TGCGCCAGCAGCTTGGGAGGATGGCACTACGAGCAGTACTTC. The chain couples TRBV5-1 to TRBJ2-7; D is unresolved. This CDR3 spans 14 amino acids. Germline CDR1 SGHRS, CDR2 YFSETQ. Trimming removed 0 bases from V and 3 bases from J, with 10 bases in between. Complete variable domain (other parts from reference TRBV5-1 and TRBJ2-7): KAGVTQTPRYLIKTRGQQVTLSCSPISGHRSVSWYQQTPGQGLQFLFEYFSETQRNKGNFPGRFSGRQFSNSRSEMNVSTLELGDSALYLCASSLGGWHYEQYFGPGTRLTVT.

CDR3 amino acids: CASSLAGSAGNTIYF. The CDR3 region has the DNA TGCGCCAGCAGCTTGGCGGGGTCGGCTGGAAACACCATATATTTT. The chain has TRBV5-1 and TRBJ1-3; no definite D call. Germline V CDR1 and CDR2: SGHRS, YFSETQ. The CDR3 has 15 residues. V was trimmed by 0 bases and J by 2 bases, leaving 9 bases between them.

The V and J genes are TRBV6-5 and TRBJ1-5, with 7 positions matching TRBD1. With V trimmed by 4 bases and J by 9 bases, 6 bases remained unmatched. Germline-derived CDR1 and CDR2 are MNHEY and SVGAGI. CDR3 length: 13 amino acids. As DNA, the CDR3 is TGTGCCAGCAGTTCAACGTACAGGGGGCCCCAGCATTTT. Protein sequence: CASSSTYRGPQHF.

This chain connects TRBV4-2 to TRBJ1-1; tentatively, D is TRBD1 (5 bases). The CDR3 has 15 residues. Germline values: CDR1 LGHNA, CDR2 YNFKEQ. V lost 3 bases and J lost 6, with 17 bases in between. For the CDR3, the DNA is TGTGCCAGCAGCCATCCGAGCGGGGGGTATCCTGAAGCTTTCTTT. Residues: CASSHPSGGYPEAFF.

The genes are TRBV29-1 and TRBJ1-3; the match to TRBD1 covers 12 bases. The V segment lost 4 bases and the J segment 8 bases; nucleotides outside the gene matches: 3. This CDR3 contains 13 residues. Germline CDR1 and CDR2: SQVTM and ANQGSEA. The CDR3 coding sequence is TGCAGCGTTGGGGGACAGGGGGCTGACACCATATATTTT. Its translation: CSVGGQGADTIYF.

The gene calls are TRBV5-1 and TRBJ2-3, with D possibly TRBD2 on 6 matching bases. CDR3 length: 13 amino acids. Germline CDR1 SGHRS, CDR2 YFSETQ. Trimming took off 7 bases at V and 0 bases at J, with 9 bases between the two ends. As DNA, the CDR3 is TGCGCCAGCTGGGCGGGGAGCACAGATACGCAGTATTTT. This translates into CASWAGSTDTQYF.